Below, 12 T cell receptor beta chains from the same sample are listed, as sequenced in a study of T cell repertoires in cytomegalovirus infection. TCRdb called the reads again in MiXCR, with one record for every CDR3 protein. The table has around 740,000 distinct CDR3 sequences, about a third seen once. Sample: PBMCs. The receptor source for this set is a human donor in good health (CMV status not recorded). Some clones in this sample may be carry-over from other donors' samples.

Comments on this clonotype: A read error may produce the germline difference seen at one junction end. The chain is built from TRBV7-6 and TRBJ2-3, with D possibly TRBD2 on 6 matching bases. The CDR3 totals 15 residues. Germline assignment: CDR1 SGHVS and CDR2 FNYEAQ. The CDR3 bases are TGTGCCAGCGGCTTCGGGAGTTCTAGCACAGATACGCAGTATTTT. Translation: CASGFGSSSTDTQYF.

The chain employs TRBV28 and TRBJ1-5, with D perhaps matching TRBD1 (5 bases). This CDR3 has 16 residues. V was pared by 10 bases and J by 1 base, with 20 bases between. Germline CDR1 is MDHEN and CDR2 is SYDVKM. CDR3 coding DNA: TGTGCCACCGGCCTCGCGGGGGACCTCAGCAATCAGCCCCAGCATTTT. Translation: CATGLAGDLSNQPQHF.

Ten or more counts support this clonotype. The J gene is TRBJ2-1, the V gene TRBV7-9; D tentatively fits TRBD1 or TRBD2 (5 bases each). Germline lookup yields CDR1 SEHNR and CDR2 FQNEAQ (reference sequence). CDR3 length equals 15 residues. V was clipped by 0 bases and J by 2 bases, with 8 bases between them. The CDR3 bases are TGTGCCAGCAGCTTAGCGGGGGTCGCCTACAATGAGCAGTTCTTC. Protein: CASSLAGVAYNEQFF.

For this clonotype: Sequence at one end of the junction differs from germline and may be a read error. This chain joins TRBV6-2 or TRBV6-3 and TRBJ1-1; 7 bases map to TRBD1. This CDR3 contains 15 residues. Per germline, CDR1 MNHEY and CDR2 SVGEGT. In DNA form, the CDR3 reads TGTGCCAGCAGGAACATATCGACAGGGAGCACGGAAGATTTCTTT. As protein: CASRNISTGSTEDFF.

V is TRBV5-1 and J is TRBJ2-1; tentative D call: TRBD1 (5 bases). The germline CDR1 and CDR2 sequences are SGHRS and YFSETQ. The CDR3 extends over 12 amino acids. V was clipped by 4 bases and J by 12 bases, with 14 bases between them. CDR3 bases: TGCGCCAGCAGCACCAGGACATCGGCGCAGTTCTTC. Protein product: CASSTRTSAQFF.

This clonotype was found a few times. The chain links TRBV12-3 or TRBV12-4 to TRBJ2-7; 8 bases line up with TRBD1. This CDR3 has 15 residues. J was trimmed by 3 bases and V by 5 bases; bases with no gene match: 9. The CDR3, as DNA: TGTGCCAGCAGTAAACCCCGGACAGGGATCTACGAGCAGTACTTC. Amino acids: CASSKPRTGIYEQYF.

This clonotype showed up many times. The gene calls are TRBV19 and TRBJ2-2; D is undetermined. The CDR3 totals 11 residues. Germline CDR1 LNHDA, CDR2 SQIVND (reference sequence). Trimming shortened V by 9 bases and J by 6 bases, and 8 bases separated the two germline ends. The CDR3 reads CASSYPGELFF. CDR3 nucleotide sequence: TGTGCCAGCAGTTACCCCGGGGAGCTGTTTTTT.

Only a few counts were recorded for this clonotype. The V call is TRBV2, the J call TRBJ1-6, with D uncertain. Trimming pared 3 bases from V and 12 bases from J, leaving 9 bases between. Germline CDR1 is SNHLY and CDR2 is FYNNEI. This CDR3 spans 12 amino acids. The CDR3 bases are TGTGCCAGCAGTGATCTGGGCAGACCCCTCCACTTT. Its protein product is CASSDLGRPLHF.

This clonotype was seen many times. The chain carries TRBV7-2 and TRBJ2-1; TRBD2 aligns across 14 bases. The CDR3 sequence is 15 residues long. After removal of 4 bases from V and 8 bases from J, the junction contained 4 bases not matched to a gene. Germline CDR1 is SGHTA and CDR2 is FQGNSA. CDR3 DNA: TGTGCCAGCAGCTGGACTAGCGGGAGGACCGATGAGCAGTTCTTC. Translating it yields CASSWTSGRTDEQFF. Looking up the rest from reference TRBV7-2 and TRBJ2-1 gives the full variable domain: GAGVSQSPSNKVTEKGKDVELRCDPISGHTALYWYRQSLGQGLEFLIYFQGNSAPDKSGLPSDRFSAERTGGSVSTLTIQRTQQEDSAVYLCASSWTSGRTDEQFFGPGTRLTVL.

This clonotype was picked up a small number of times. The J gene is TRBJ1-5, the V gene TRBV15; TRBD1 might be the D (6 bases). Germline V gene data show CDR1 as LNHNV and CDR2 as YYDKDF (reference sequence). The CDR3 loop spans 16 amino acids. Trimming pared 0 bases from V and 4 bases from J, leaving 13 bases between. CDR3 amino acids: CATSRDGGARNQPQHF. The CDR3 DNA follows: TGTGCCACCAGCAGAGATGGGGGGGCGCGGAATCAGCCCCAGCATTTT.

The chain couples TRBV27 to TRBJ2-3, with 7 nucleotides matching TRBD1. With 6 bases clipped from V and 5 bases from J, the junction kept 5 bases outside the gene matches. The CDR3 loop spans 13 amino acids. The germline CDR1 and CDR2 sequences are MNHEY and SMNVEV (reference sequence). For the CDR3, the DNA is TGTGCCAGCAGGGGGCAGGGGGTAGATACGCAGTATTTT. Translating gives CASRGQGVDTQYF.

V is TRBV15 and J is TRBJ2-7; D is unresolved. Deletions cut 1 base from V and 3 bases from J, with 10 bases between. The CDR3 runs to 14 residues. CDR1 is LNHNV and CDR2 is YYDKDF in the germline V gene (reference sequence). CDR3 residues: CATSRGGPIYEQYF. The CDR3 DNA sequence: TGTGCCACCAGCAGAGGTGGCCCGATCTACGAGCAGTACTTC.